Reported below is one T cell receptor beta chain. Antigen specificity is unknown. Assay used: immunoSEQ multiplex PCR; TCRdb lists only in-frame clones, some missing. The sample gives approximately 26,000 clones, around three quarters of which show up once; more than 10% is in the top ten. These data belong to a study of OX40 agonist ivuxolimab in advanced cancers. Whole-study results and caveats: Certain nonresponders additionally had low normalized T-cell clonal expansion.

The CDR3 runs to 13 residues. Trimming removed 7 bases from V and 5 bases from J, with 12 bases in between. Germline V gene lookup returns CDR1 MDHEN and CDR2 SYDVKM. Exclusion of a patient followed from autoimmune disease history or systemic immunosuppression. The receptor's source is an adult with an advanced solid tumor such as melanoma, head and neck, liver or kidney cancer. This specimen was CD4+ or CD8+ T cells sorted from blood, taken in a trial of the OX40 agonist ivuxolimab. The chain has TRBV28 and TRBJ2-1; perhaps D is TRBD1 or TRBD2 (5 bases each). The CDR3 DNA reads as TGTGCCAGCACAGAGGGGAAGAACAATGAGCAGTTCTTC. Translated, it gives CASTEGKNNEQFF.